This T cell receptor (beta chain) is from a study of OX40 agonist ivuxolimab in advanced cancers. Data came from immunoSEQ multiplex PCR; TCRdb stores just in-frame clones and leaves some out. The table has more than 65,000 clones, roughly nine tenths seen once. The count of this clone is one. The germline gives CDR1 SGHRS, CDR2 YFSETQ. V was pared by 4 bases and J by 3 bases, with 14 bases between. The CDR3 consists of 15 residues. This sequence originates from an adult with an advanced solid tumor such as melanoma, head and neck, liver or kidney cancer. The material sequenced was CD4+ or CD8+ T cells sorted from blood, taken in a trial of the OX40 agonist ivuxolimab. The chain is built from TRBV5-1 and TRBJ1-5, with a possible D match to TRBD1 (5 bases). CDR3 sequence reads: CASSPGPEDNQPQHF. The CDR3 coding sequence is TGCGCCAGCAGCCCGGGACCAGAAGACAATCAGCCCCAGCATTTT.